A single TCR beta chain is shown here with its context. Antigen unknown. This record comes from a study of T cell responses to AZD1222 COVID-19 vaccine. The CDR3 is made up of 14 amino acids. V was trimmed by 5 bases and J by 9 bases, leaving 17 bases between them. Per the germline V gene, CDR1 is LNHDA and CDR2 is SQIVND (reference sequence). Study-level results: Nearly half of spike-specific TCRs reportedly go after variant regions that carry no mutations.

Profiled with immunoSEQ multiplex PCR; TCRdb holds only in-frame clones, not every one. Of around 110,000 clones listed, roughly 90% are singletons. Specimen: peripheral blood, collected on day 0 of AZD1222 vaccination. The receptor was derived from an adult in good health. The rearrangement links TRBV19 to TRBJ1-5; TRBD1 is a possible D gene (5 bases). CDR3 in amino acids: CASSPRGNGGPQHF. CDR3 coding DNA: TGTGCCAGTAGTCCTCGGGGGAATGGGGGGCCCCAGCATTTT.